One and the same sample provided the 27 T cell receptor beta chains below, sequenced in a study of cytomegalovirus exposure and HLA in healthy donors (dated by TCRdb to the late 2010s). Library method: the immunoSEQ multiplex PCR assay. The multiplex PCR relied on a mix of 60 forward primers for TCR Vbeta segments and 13 reverse primers for TCR Jbeta segments. TCRdb re-hosts the immuneACCESS table, in-frame sequences only. Its copies lack some clones; in the studies checked, an unresolved V gene accounts for under half of them, and the cause for the rest is not known. The sample contains hundreds of thousands of clones, about two thirds of them found a single time. The top ten hold approximately 2.5% of the sample. The sample comprised PBMCs. These receptors all come from a man between 35 and 55 years old in good health and CMV-seropositive.

There are a few counts of this clone. The chain uses TRBV29-1 and TRBJ2-4; TRBD2 might be the D (7 bases). This CDR3 contains 15 residues. Germline V lookup: CDR1 SQVTM, CDR2 ANQGSEA. Trimming removed 6 bases from V and 3 bases from J, with 18 bases in between. The CDR3 coding sequence is TGCAGCGTGGGGGGGGCAGATTCAGGCAAAAACATTCAGTACTTC. Protein: CSVGGADSGKNIQYF.

The count of this clone is one. The CDR3 is CASSSTVLGADGYTF. DNA for the CDR3: TGTGCCAGCAGCTCCACCGTGTTGGGGGCGGATGGCTACACCTTC. The chain has TRBV7-6 and TRBJ1-2; D might be TRBD1 (6 bases). V was clipped by 4 bases and J by 6 bases, with 18 bases between them. The CDR3 length is 15 residues. Germline V gives CDR1 SGHVS, CDR2 FNYEAQ. The variable domain in full, completed from reference TRBV7-6 and TRBJ1-2, reads GAGVSQSPRYKVTKRGQDVALRCDPISGHVSLYWYRQALGQGPEFLTYFNYEAQQDKSGLPNDRFSAERPEGSISTLTIQRTEQRDSAMYRCASSSTVLGADGYTFGSGTRLTVV.

The rearrangement links TRBV10-3 to TRBJ1-1; the match to TRBD1 covers 9 bases. Germline CDR1 is ENHRY and CDR2 is SYGVKD. CDR3 size: 14 residues. J was trimmed by 0 bases and V by 7 bases; bases with no gene match: 3. The CDR3 sequence is CAIKQGAMNTEAFF. The CDR3 region has the DNA TGTGCCATCAAACAGGGGGCTATGAACACTGAAGCTTTCTTT.

This sequence joins TRBV6-5 and TRBJ1-2; the match to TRBD1 covers 7 bases. From germline, CDR1 is MNHEY and CDR2 SVGAGI. V shed 5 bases and J 3 bases; nucleotides not matched to a gene: 6. This CDR3 region has 14 residues. DNA of the CDR3: TGTGCCAGCAGTATTACAGGGGACCACTATGGCTACACCTTC. Amino acid sequence: CASSITGDHYGYTF.

The chain joins TRBV19 to TRBJ2-5; TRBD1 agrees at 8 bases. The trim removed 3 bases at V and 3 bases at J, leaving 6 bases unmatched. The CDR3 sequence is 15 residues long. Germline assignment: CDR1 LNHDA and CDR2 SQIVND (reference sequence). The DNA of the CDR3 is TGTGCCAGTAGTATGCGTCCAGGGGGCGAAGAGACCCAGTACTTC. Amino acid sequence: CASSMRPGGEETQYF.

The chain is built from TRBV21-1 and TRBJ2-3; the DNA was not used to check the table's D call, TRBD2. TRBV21-1 is tagged as a pseudogene. The CDR3 sequence is 15 residues long. The CDR3 sequence: CASKLPSGDTDTQYF. The CDR3 DNA reads TGTGCCAGCAAACTTCCCAGCGGGGACACAGATACGCAGTATTTT.

The gene calls are TRBV6-5 and TRBJ2-3; unclear D gene. V was pared by 6 bases and J by 2 bases, with 15 bases between. The germline gives CDR1 MNHEY, CDR2 SVGAGI. This CDR3 spans 15 amino acids. CDR3 in DNA: TGTGCCAGCAGATTTCAGGCCTTTCCCACAGATACGCAGTATTTT. Translated: CASRFQAFPTDTQYF.

V usage is TRBV5-6 and J usage is TRBJ1-5, with D possibly being TRBD1 (6 bases). The germline gives CDR1 SGHDT, CDR2 YYEEEE. Between the trimmed V and J ends, which lost 4 bases and 3 bases, there was a span of 14 bases. CDR3 size: 15 residues. The CDR3 loop is CASSLRGADNQPQHF. The CDR3 DNA reads as TGTGCCAGCAGCCTTCGGGGGGCAGACAATCAGCCCCAGCATTTT.

The chain employs TRBV5-4 and TRBJ2-5; 11 positions agree with TRBD2. There are 15 residues in the CDR3. CDR1 and CDR2 from the germline V gene are SGHNT and YYREEE (reference sequence). The V gene end was trimmed by 5 bases and the J gene end by 2 bases; junction bases not matched to a gene: 5. In DNA form, the CDR3 reads TGTGCCAGCAGTCCGGGACTAGCGGAGCAAGAGACCCAGTACTTC. Translation gives CASSPGLAEQETQYF.

V usage is TRBV7-2 and J usage is TRBJ2-3; TRBD2 might be the D (5 bases). This CDR3 has 14 amino acids. CDR1 SGHTA and CDR2 FQGNSA come from the germline V gene. Trimming stripped 4 bases from V and 2 bases from J, with 10 bases between. The CDR3 loop is CASSSRRATDTQYF. The DNA of the CDR3 is TGTGCCAGCAGCTCTCGGCGGGCCACAGATACGCAGTATTTT.

The rearrangement joins TRBV6-4 to TRBJ2-2, with unresolved D. CDR3 size: 15 residues. Between the trimmed V and J ends, which lost 6 bases and 0 bases, there was a span of 11 bases. CDR1 and CDR2 from the germline V gene are MRHNA and SNTAGT. The CDR3 sequence is CASSTDPANTGELFF. The CDR3 DNA follows: TGTGCCAGCAGCACTGATCCCGCGAACACCGGGGAGCTGTTTTTT.

Of note for this clone: The conserved phenylalanine or tryptophan normally closing the CDR3 is absent here, so this likely arose from a read error. The chain is built from TRBV7-9 and TRBJ1-1; D is uncertain. CDR3 length: 14 residues. Germline V lookup: CDR1 SEHNR, CDR2 FQNEAQ (reference sequence). The V end was cut by 3 bases, the J end by 3 bases, with 11 bases between. CDR3 residues: CASSLSSGYTEAFL. As DNA, the CDR3 is TGTGCCAGCAGCTTGAGTTCGGGGTACACTGAAGCTTTCCTT.

This clone was found a few times. Other nucleotide sequences from this sample produce the same CDR3. V usage is TRBV6-5 and J usage is TRBJ1-2, with TRBD1 identical over 8 bases. Germline CDR1 and CDR2: MNHEY and SVGAGI. This CDR3 is 14 amino acids long. Trimming took 2 bases from V and 2 from J; bases not matched to a gene: 1. CDR3 DNA sequence: TGTGCCAGCAGTTACCGGGACAGGAACTATGGCTACACCTTC. Residues: CASSYRDRNYGYTF.

This clone is a singleton in its sample. The gene calls are TRBV7-2 and TRBJ2-4; a weak D match, TRBD2 (6 bases). The V and J ends lost 5 bases and 4 bases respectively, with 15 bases between them. This CDR3 is 15 amino acids long. CDR1 and CDR2 (germline): SGHTA, FQGNSA. CDR3 nucleotide sequence: TGTGCCAGCAGCCCCGGTGGGGGGACGAAAAACATTCAGTACTTC. This gives the protein CASSPGGGTKNIQYF.

The chain employs TRBV7-2 and TRBJ2-7, with TRBD2 matching over 12 bases. V lost 3 bases and J lost 2; bases outside the gene matches: 2. The germline V gene encodes CDR1 SGHTA and CDR2 FQGNSA. CDR3 length: 15 amino acids. The chain's CDR3 is CASSLRTSGTYEQYF. CDR3 DNA: TGTGCCAGCAGCTTGAGGACTAGCGGGACCTACGAGCAGTACTTC.

This clone turned up a few times. The V gene is TRBV4-1, the J gene TRBJ1-5, with TRBD1 matching 9 bases. The CDR3 consists of 18 residues. After removal of 3 bases from V and 0 bases from J, the junction contained 9 bases not matched to a gene. Germline assignment: CDR1 MGHRA and CDR2 YSYEKL. The CDR3 region is CASSHPDRGLISNQPQHF. Written as DNA, the CDR3 is TGCGCCAGCAGCCACCCGGACAGGGGACTTATTAGCAATCAGCCCCAGCATTTT.

This clone was found a few times. The V and J genes are TRBV10-2 and TRBJ1-1; 7 bases agree with TRBD1. CDR1 WSHSY and CDR2 SAAADI come from the germline V gene. With V trimmed by 5 bases and J by 4 bases, 4 bases remained unmatched. The CDR3 covers 13 residues. CDR3 loop: CASSQQGITEAFF. The CDR3 bases are TGCGCCAGCAGTCAACAGGGGATCACTGAAGCTTTCTTT.

The chain couples TRBV4-2 to TRBJ2-7; 10 nucleotides line up with TRBD2. In germline, CDR1 is LGHNA, CDR2 YNFKEQ. This CDR3 is 16 amino acids long. Unmatched junction bases numbered 6, after V lost 2 bases and J lost 2 bases. CDR3 DNA: TGTGCCAGCAGCCAACTAGCGGGGGATCTCCCCTACGAGCAGTACTTC. Translated: CASSQLAGDLPYEQYF.

V usage is TRBV11-2 and J usage is TRBJ1-4, with 11 bases identical to TRBD1. V shed 5 bases, J shed 6 bases, and the junction held 8 bases outside the gene matches. CDR1 and CDR2 (germline): SGHAT, FQNNGV. The CDR3 has 16 amino acids. The CDR3 DNA follows: TGTGCCAGCAGCCCAACCCCGGGACAGGGGGATGAAAAACTGTTTTTT. Residues: CASSPTPGQGDEKLFF.

This chain uses TRBV7-6 with TRBJ2-1, with 8 bases identical to TRBD1. Germline lookup yields CDR1 SGHVS and CDR2 FNYEAQ. The junction had 9 bases not matched to a gene; V was cut back by 3 bases and J by 5 bases. CDR3 size: 16 residues. The CDR3 nucleotides read TGTGCCAGCAGCTTCGCTGGGACAGGTTCCAACAATGAGCAGTTCTTC. This sequence encodes CASSFAGTGSNNEQFF.

The CDR3 here is CASSFGLGYNEQFF. CDR3 DNA sequence: TGTGCCAGCAGCTTCGGACTAGGATACAATGAGCAGTTCTTC. The chain is built from TRBV7-7 and TRBJ2-1, with 7 nucleotides matching TRBD2. The V gene's germline CDR1 is SSHAT and CDR2 FNYEAQ (reference sequence). V was pared by 3 bases and J by 4 bases, with 3 bases of the junction left unmatched. The CDR3 runs 14 residues.

This chain connects TRBV27 to TRBJ2-5; TRBD2 matches at 10 bases. The V gene's germline CDR1 is MNHEY and CDR2 SMNVEV (reference sequence). The CDR3 is made up of 16 amino acids. J gave up 1 base and V 6 bases, and 8 bases lay outside the gene matches. The CDR3 coding sequence is TGTGCCAGCAGCCAAACTAGCGGGGCCCTCCAAGAGACCCAGTACTTC. Its translation: CASSQTSGALQETQYF.

The chain is built from TRBV4-3 and TRBJ1-6; TRBD1 might be the D (5 bases). Germline-derived CDR1 and CDR2 are LGHNA and YSLEER. The ends were cut back, 4 bases at V and 11 bases at J, with 21 bases in the middle. The CDR3 is 16 amino acids. The DNA of the CDR3 is TGCGCCAGCAGCCTAACCCTGCCTACGGGGGGGACACCCCTCCACTTT. Protein: CASSLTLPTGGTPLHF.

This clone was recorded a few times. The rearrangement links TRBV6-4 to TRBJ2-5, with D possibly matching TRBD1 (6 bases). The V end lost 0 bases, the J end lost 5 bases, and 7 bases lay between the germline ends. Germline V gene lookup returns CDR1 MRHNA and CDR2 SNTAGT. CDR3 length equals 13 residues. The chain's CDR3 is CASSDSRGETQYF. Here the CDR3 DNA reads TGTGCCAGCAGTGACTCGAGGGGGGAGACCCAGTACTTC.

The chain recombines TRBV19 with TRBJ1-1; possible D gene TRBD1, 5 bases. The CDR3 totals 14 residues. V lost 10 bases and J lost 4, with 19 bases in between. Germline V lookup: CDR1 LNHDA, CDR2 SQIVND (reference sequence). This CDR3 reads CATTGRGVITEAFF. CDR3 nucleotide sequence: TGTGCCACAACAGGCCGGGGGGTTATCACTGAAGCTTTCTTT.

In this sample, this clone turned up once. The rearrangement uses TRBV18 and TRBJ2-5; D is perhaps TRBD1 (5 bases). Gene TRBJ2-7 matches the end of the DNA better, so the J call may be wrong. Germline V gene sequence: CDR1 KGHSH, CDR2 LQKENI. CDR3 length: 14 residues. The CDR3 loop is CASSPNSQGYEQYF. CDR3 sequence (DNA): TGTGCCAGCTCACCTAACTCTCAGGGCTACGAGCAGTACTTC.

This chain joins TRBV6-6 and TRBJ2-1; 11 bases are a match to TRBD1. The CDR3 spans 16 residues. The V gene end was trimmed by 4 bases and the J gene end by 7 bases; junction bases not matched to a gene: 9. Germline V lookup: CDR1 MNHNY, CDR2 SVGAGI (reference sequence). The CDR3 loop reads CASSSPDRGPGNEQFF. Written as DNA, the CDR3 is TGTGCCAGCAGTTCCCCGGACAGGGGGCCGGGTAATGAGCAGTTCTTC.